The 29 T cell receptor beta chains listed next were all sequenced from one sample in a study of T-cell memory formation after mild COVID-19. MiXCR, run by TCRdb on the 5' RACE reads, gives a single entry per CDR3 protein. The table shows fewer than 600,000 distinct CDR3 sequences, with roughly 20% occurring only once. Sequences were obtained from PBMCs or a T cell subset sorted from them (not recorded which). These receptors were obtained from an adult woman who had mild COVID-19 (a few samples of this study predate the infection). Cell type and time point are not known.

This clonotype turned up a few times. The J gene is TRBJ2-7, the V gene TRBV4-2, with 7 nucleotides matching TRBD1. This CDR3 is 15 amino acids long. CDR1 and CDR2 from the germline V gene are LGHNA and YNFKEQ. V dropped 0 bases and J dropped 3; count of bases not matched to a gene: 5. CDR3 protein: CASSQELGTVYEQYF. Here the CDR3 DNA reads TGTGCCAGCAGCCAAGAACTAGGGACAGTCTACGAGCAGTACTTC.

In this sample, this clonotype turned up many times. An end of the junction does not agree with germline; a read error may underlie this. The CDR3 DNA follows: TGTGCCAGCAGCCCCGGGACTAGTAGCACAGATACGCAGTATTTT. Amino acid sequence: CASSPGTSSTDTQYF. The rearrangement joins TRBV5-1 to TRBJ2-3, with 8 nucleotides matching TRBD2. CDR1 is SGHRS, CDR2 YFSETQ, per germline. This CDR3 is 15 amino acids long. Supplemented by reference TRBV5-1 and TRBJ2-3, the full variable domain reads KAGVTQTPRYLIKTRGQQVTLSCSPISGHRSVSWYQQTPGQGLQFLFEYFSETQRNKGNFPGRFSGRQFSNSRSEMNVSTLELGDSALYLCASSPGTSSTDTQYFGPGTRLTVL.

The chain recombines TRBV5-4 with TRBJ1-1; D possibly corresponds to TRBD1 (5 bases). V was cut by 4 bases and J by 7 bases, with 20 bases left in between. Germline CDR1 is SGHNT and CDR2 is YYREEE (reference sequence). This CDR3 has 15 residues. CDR3 residues: CASSVLFGRGSEAFF. As DNA, the CDR3 is TGTGCCAGCAGCGTCCTTTTCGGGAGGGGTAGTGAAGCTTTCTTT.

V usage is TRBV6-6 and J usage is TRBJ1-1; 8 positions agree with TRBD1. CDR3 length: 15 amino acids. The germline V gene has CDR1 MNHNY and CDR2 SVGAGI (reference sequence). V dropped 6 bases and J dropped 1; count of bases not matched to a gene: 7. The CDR3 sequence is CASRPGQAANTEAFF. As DNA, the CDR3 is TGTGCCAGCAGGCCGGGACAGGCAGCGAACACTGAAGCTTTCTTT.

This clonotype was detected only a few times. The chain links TRBV27 to TRBJ1-2; TRBD1 matches 9 bases. The CDR3 length is 13 residues. Germline CDR1 is MNHEY and CDR2 is SMNVEV (reference sequence). With V trimmed by 5 bases and J by 12 bases, 10 bases remained unmatched. CDR3: CASSPGTGKSHTF. DNA of the CDR3: TGTGCCAGCAGTCCGGGGACAGGGAAGAGTCACACCTTC.

The chain joins TRBV19 to TRBJ1-5, with D uncertain. The germline CDR1 and CDR2 sequences are LNHDA and SQIVND (reference sequence). CDR3 length equals 13 residues. Trimming stripped 7 bases from V and 6 bases from J, with 13 bases between. This CDR3 is CASTGPTSQPQHF. The DNA for the CDR3 is TGTGCCAGTACCGGGCCCACCTCTCAGCCCCAGCATTTT.

The CDR3 DNA reads as TGTGCCATCAGTGAGGGTTCAACAGGGAGGGAGCCCCAGCATTTT. Translating it yields CAISEGSTGREPQHF. The chain has TRBV10-3 and TRBJ1-5, with a tentative D call TRBD1 (6 bases). The germline V gene has CDR1 ENHRY and CDR2 SYGVKD. The CDR3 loop spans 15 amino acids. Trimming cost V 2 bases and J 8 bases, with 16 bases left between them.

This clonotype was counted only a few times. The chain couples TRBV3-1 to TRBJ2-5; D remains unclear. Trimming removed 3 bases from V and 9 bases from J, with 14 bases in between. The V gene's germline CDR1 is LGHDT and CDR2 YNNKEL (reference sequence). The CDR3 length is 13 residues. The chain's CDR3 is CASSQGGALAQYF. The CDR3 DNA is TGTGCCAGCAGCCAGGGTGGCGCATTGGCCCAGTACTTC.

This clonotype was found a few times. The V gene is TRBV29-1, the J gene TRBJ2-5; 11 bases line up with TRBD2. Germline V gene lookup returns CDR1 SQVTM and CDR2 ANQGSEA. With 7 bases clipped from V and 0 bases from J, the junction kept 1 base outside the gene matches. There are 13 residues in the CDR3. CDR3 region: CSAGLADQETQYF. As DNA, the CDR3 is TGCAGCGCGGGACTAGCGGACCAAGAGACCCAGTACTTC. The whole variable domain, remainder taken from reference TRBV29-1 and TRBJ2-5, is SAVISQKPSRDICQRGTSLTIQCQVDSQVTMMFWYRQQPGQSLTLIATANQGSEATYESGFVIDKFPISRPNLTFSTLTVSNMSPEDSSIYLCSAGLADQETQYFGPGTRLLVL.

The table lists this clonotype with a few counts. The gene calls are TRBV15 and TRBJ2-1, with 8 positions matching TRBD2. Looked up from germline, CDR1 is LNHNV and CDR2 is YYDKDF (reference sequence). The junction had 8 bases not matched to a gene; V was cut back by 2 bases and J by 8 bases. The length of the CDR3 is 15 residues. As DNA, the CDR3 is TGTGCCACCAGCAGACGGGAGGGGGGGAGAGATGAGCAGTTCTTC. Translated: CATSRREGGRDEQFF.

There are a few counts of this clonotype. The chain joins TRBV29-1 to TRBJ2-7; D tentatively reads TRBD1 or TRBD2 (5 bases each). V gave up 2 bases and J gave up 2 bases, with 19 bases separating them. This CDR3 spans 16 amino acids. CDR1 SQVTM and CDR2 ANQGSEA come from the germline V gene. The CDR3 spells CSVETRVGVWTYEQYF. The DNA for the CDR3 is TGCAGCGTTGAAACGAGGGTAGGGGTTTGGACCTACGAGCAGTACTTC.

This clonotype has just a few counts. The chain couples TRBV5-6 to TRBJ2-7; D is ambiguous. V lost 1 base to trimming and J lost 4 bases, with 9 bases between them. This CDR3 comprises 13 residues. The germline V gene encodes CDR1 SGHDT and CDR2 YYEEEE. The CDR3 loop is CASSLMDLYEQYF. The CDR3 DNA reads as TGTGCCAGCAGCTTGATGGATTTATACGAGCAGTACTTC.

This clonotype came up a few times. The chain is built from TRBV27 and TRBJ2-7, with D uncertain. The CDR3 loop spans 8 amino acids. Trimming shortened V by 7 bases and J by 9 bases, and 4 bases separated the two germline ends. Germline values: CDR1 MNHEY, CDR2 SMNVEV (reference sequence). The CDR3 DNA reads as TGTGCCAGCATTCTGCAGTACTTC. As protein: CASILQYF.

This clonotype was observed a few times. The genes are TRBV11-2 and TRBJ2-3; D is unresolved. The ends were cut back, 2 bases at V and 2 bases at J, with 11 bases in the middle. In germline, CDR1 is SGHAT, CDR2 FQNNGV. The CDR3 runs 15 residues. The CDR3 spells CASSLTGLDTDTQYF. CDR3 sequence (DNA): TGTGCCAGCAGCTTAACGGGTTTGGACACAGATACGCAGTATTTT.

The genes are TRBV20-1 and TRBJ2-3, with 7 bases matching TRBD2. This CDR3 has 14 amino acids. V shed 2 bases and J 1 base; nucleotides not matched to a gene: 3. Germline V lookup: CDR1 DFQATT, CDR2 SNEGSKA (reference sequence). The CDR3: CSARSTSGTDTQYF. CDR3 nucleotide sequence: TGCAGTGCTAGATCCACTAGCGGCACAGATACGCAGTATTTT.

The chain combines TRBV30 with TRBJ2-1; D remains unclear. Germline V gene sequence: CDR1 GTSNPN, CDR2 SVGIG (reference sequence). V lost 0 bases and J lost 13, with 13 bases in between. CDR3 length: 12 amino acids. The CDR3 sequence is CAWSVVVYPQFF. DNA for the CDR3: TGTGCCTGGAGTGTGGTCGTGTACCCCCAGTTCTTC.

A few counts support this clonotype. The chain carries TRBV5-1 and TRBJ2-1; D is perhaps TRBD1 or TRBD2 (5 bases each). There are 15 residues in the CDR3. In germline, CDR1 is SGHRS, CDR2 YFSETQ. The V end was cut by 3 bases, the J end by 10 bases, with 20 bases between. CDR3 in amino acids: CASSWGTTAQGEQFF. CDR3 DNA: TGCGCCAGCAGCTGGGGGACCACCGCACAAGGGGAGCAGTTCTTC.

The J gene is TRBJ2-2, the V gene TRBV15, with D tentatively TRBD1 or TRBD2 (5 bases each). Germline-derived CDR1 and CDR2 are LNHNV and YYDKDF (reference sequence). This CDR3 is 19 amino acids long. Trimming pared 0 bases from V and 2 bases from J, leaving 19 bases between. The CDR3 region has the DNA TGTGCCACCAGCAGAGATAAGTCCCGGGACCAACTCAACACCGGGGAGCTGTTTTTT. It codes for CATSRDKSRDQLNTGELFF. The full variable domain, rest sourced from reference TRBV15 and TRBJ2-2, is DAMVIQNPRYQVTQFGKPVTLSCSQTLNHNVMYWYQQKSSQAPKLLFHYYDKDFNNEADTPDNFQSRRPNTSFCFLDIRSPGLGDTAMYLCATSRDKSRDQLNTGELFFGEGSRLTVL.

This chain links TRBV4-1 with TRBJ1-1; no firm D call. This CDR3 contains 16 residues. CDR1 is MGHRA, CDR2 YSYEKL, per germline. Trimming removed 1 base from V and 1 base from J, with 13 bases in between. This chain's CDR3 is CASSQVLAPWNTEAFF. CDR3 nucleotides: TGCGCCAGCAGCCAAGTTCTGGCCCCATGGAACACTGAAGCTTTCTTT.

The table lists this clonotype with many counts. The J gene is TRBJ1-1, the V gene TRBV9; 7 bases map to TRBD1. Germline V gene data show CDR1 as SGDLS and CDR2 as YYNGEE. V lost 4 bases, J lost 1 base, and 4 bases stayed unmatched. This CDR3 is 14 amino acids long. The CDR3 loop is CASSFRDRNTEAFF. DNA of the CDR3: TGTGCCAGCAGCTTCCGGGACAGGAACACTGAAGCTTTCTTT.

A few counts support this clonotype. The gene calls are TRBV5-1 and TRBJ1-4; tentative D call: TRBD1 (6 bases). Trimming shortened V by 2 bases and J by 8 bases, and 13 bases separated the two germline ends. CDR3 length equals 14 residues. Germline CDR1 SGHRS, CDR2 YFSETQ. The CDR3 is CASSFLTGREKLFF. The CDR3 bases are TGCGCCAGCAGCTTTTTGACAGGACGGGAAAAACTGTTTTTT.

This sequence joins TRBV14 and TRBJ2-3; unclear D gene. The CDR3 is 13 residues long. CDR1 is SGHDN and CDR2 is FVKESK in the germline V gene. The V end lost 3 bases, the J end lost 4 bases, and 8 bases lay between the germline ends. The CDR3 reads CASSQVQADTQYF. In DNA, the CDR3 is TGTGCCAGCAGCCAGGTCCAAGCAGATACGCAGTATTTT.

This clonotype was detected only a few times. V is TRBV12-3 or TRBV12-4 and J is TRBJ1-3, with 7 bases that match TRBD1. The length of the CDR3 is 16 residues. J was trimmed by 0 bases and V by 5 bases; bases with no gene match: 7. DNA for the CDR3: TGTGCCAGCAGTCCGCAGGGACAGTTCTCTGGAAACACCATATATTTT. Its protein is CASSPQGQFSGNTIYF.

The rearrangement links TRBV7-9 to TRBJ2-7, with D possibly being TRBD2 (7 bases). CDR1 is SEHNR and CDR2 is FQNEAQ in the germline V gene (reference sequence). CDR3 length: 15 residues. The V end lost 4 bases, the J end lost 3 bases, and 16 bases lay between the germline ends. This CDR3 is CASSSAGDIYYEQYF. In DNA, the CDR3 is TGTGCCAGCAGCTCGGCGGGGGACATCTACTACGAGCAGTACTTC.

This chain joins TRBV18 and TRBJ2-1, with D perhaps matching TRBD2 (5 bases). Germline V gives CDR1 KGHSH, CDR2 LQKENI. The CDR3 covers 15 residues. V was clipped by 3 bases and J by 8 bases, with 17 bases between them. CDR3 in amino acids: CASSPGNTAVHEQFF. The CDR3 nucleotides are TGTGCCAGCTCACCTGGTAATACAGCGGTACATGAGCAGTTCTTC.

The gene calls are TRBV4-2 and TRBJ2-7, with unresolved D. The length of the CDR3 is 12 residues. From germline, CDR1 is LGHNA and CDR2 YNFKEQ. Deletions cut 0 bases from V and 5 bases from J, with 5 bases between. This chain's CDR3 is CASSQDGHEQYF. The CDR3 bases are TGTGCCAGCAGCCAAGATGGTCACGAGCAGTACTTC.

The chain has TRBV19 and TRBJ1-4; D gene unclear. The CDR3 covers 10 residues. Germline-derived CDR1 and CDR2 are LNHDA and SQIVND (reference sequence). CDR3 bases: TGTGGCTTTACGGGGGAAAAACTGTTTTTT. Translation: CGFTGEKLFF.

In DNA form, the CDR3 reads TGCAGTGCTAGGGGACTACTAGGACAGGCGGAAATCATGAACACTGAAGCTTTCTTT. This translates into CSARGLLGQAEIMNTEAFF. V is TRBV20-1 and J is TRBJ1-1; TRBD1 agrees at 7 bases. The germline CDR1 and CDR2 sequences are DFQATT and SNEGSKA (reference sequence). The V gene end was trimmed by 3 bases and the J gene end by 0 bases; junction bases not matched to a gene: 19. The CDR3 runs 19 residues.

This clonotype was seen ten or more times. This chain links TRBV29-1 with TRBJ2-1, with TRBD2 identical over 7 bases. Germline trimming cut 2 bases from V and 9 bases from J; bases unmatched to any gene: 10. Germline lookup yields CDR1 SQVTM and CDR2 ANQGSEA. This CDR3 has 14 residues. This CDR3 reads CSVERNGRRFEQFF. CDR3 DNA: TGCAGCGTTGAACGGAACGGGAGGAGGTTTGAGCAGTTCTTC.